These T cell receptor beta chains were read from a single sample in a study of cytomegalovirus exposure and HLA in healthy donors. This table comes from immunoSEQ multiplex PCR, and its TCRdb copy is limited to in-frame clones, with some not included. In the table there are approximately 76,000 clones, less than 80% of which are singletons. The material sequenced was PBMCs. The receptors stem from a man younger than 45 in good health and CMV-seronegative. Both conserved end residues are part of each CDR3. Fields, in order: J gene, V gene, CDR3 protein.

TRBJ1-5,TRBV2,CASSRGSSDNQPQHF
TRBJ1-1,TRBV19,CASSTLFLNQAFF
TRBJ1-4,TRBV30,CAWSAGLTNEKLFF
TRBJ2-1,TRBV6-6,CACYLETGNSRVF
TRBJ2-5,TRBV6-5,CASSYETSGSLETQYF
TRBJ2-7,TRBV30,CAWSLGTARYEQYF
TRBJ2-1,TRBV7-9,CSSSPSFEQFF
TRBJ2-1,TRBV10-3,CAISNSGSGGEQFF
TRBJ1-5,TRBV14,CASSQGRNQPQHF
TRBJ1-6,TRBV6-5,CASSYGSLSGNSPLHF
TRBJ2-1,TRBV9,CASGLLSGSIRNEQFF
TRBJ1-4,TRBV7-9,CASSKGREMFF
TRBJ2-6,TRBV5-1,CASSLAAGANVLTF
TRBJ1-5,TRBV27,CASSLGRWKQPQHF
TRBJ1-1,TRBV28,CASRDSNSEAFF
TRBJ2-7,TRBV6-5,CASSLGQGVSEQYF
TRBJ1-4,TRBV19,CASSIRRQPNEKLFF
TRBJ2-1,TRBV9,CASSSSGGSYNEQFF
TRBJ1-1,TRBV29-1,CSGWHTEAFF
TRBJ2-7,TRBV10-2,CASAQRQGPYEQYF
TRBJ2-5,TRBV7-2,CASSLGTSGVLETQYF
TRBJ2-7,TRBV2,CASRGTSGRAWVSYEQYF
TRBJ2-7,TRBV4-2,CASSQGLAGDSYEQYF
TRBJ1-3,TRBV4-3,CASSQEFSGGGNTIYF
TRBJ2-5,TRBV7-3,CASSPGGRQETQYF
TRBJ2-7,TRBV7-9,CSSSPVYEQYF
TRBJ2-4,TRBV7-8,CASSLGSGVEIVNIQYF
TRBJ2-7,TRBV4-3,CASSQARVLSDLVYEQYF
TRBJ1-2,TRBV18,CASSPQQGQYYGYTF